This is a list of T cell receptor beta chains from one sample in a study of post-analysis software for immune sequencing data. TCRdb fed the PCR reads into MiXCR, producing one record per CDR3 protein. Found here are about 540,000 distinct CDR3 sequences, around 36% of them singletons; the top ten hold 5% to 6%. Sequencing input: blood. These receptors were obtained from a girl younger than 18 with multiple sclerosis. CDR3s include the opening cysteine and the closing phenylalanine or tryptophan. The order of the fields is D gene, V gene, clone size, J gene, CDR3 DNA, CDR3 protein. D genes are given only for firm matches. Size tells how often a clone was seen (once, few, many) or the class of an expanded clone, and some rows leave it out.

-,TRBV12-3/TRBV12-4,-,TRBJ1-2,TGTGCCAGCAGTTTGACATACAACAACTATGGCTACACCTTC,CASSLTYNNYGYTF
TRBD2,TRBV10-1,-,TRBJ2-3,TGCGCCAGCAGCAAAATCCGGGACACGGGAGGGACAGATACGCAGTATTTT,CASSKIRDTGGTDTQYF
TRBD1,TRBV7-6,-,TRBJ1-5,TGTGCCAGCAGCCCACTAACAGGGGGCAATCAGCCCCAGCATTTT,CASSPLTGGNQPQHF
TRBD1,TRBV29-1,few,TRBJ2-7,TGCAGCGTGGGGCTCCGGGACAGGGGCATGGGGAATGAGCAGTACTTC,CSVGLRDRGMGNEQYF
TRBD1,TRBV29-1,-,TRBJ2-1,TGCAGCGTGGTTAAAGGTTTAGGGACAGGGGTGTCGACTGAGCAGTTCTTC,CSVVKGLGTGVSTEQFF
TRBD2,TRBV7-7,-,TRBJ2-1,TGTGCTAGCAGCGGAGTAGCGGGGTCCGCTCTCAATGAGCAGTTCTTC,CASSGVAGSALNEQFF
-,TRBV4-1,-,TRBJ2-5,TGCGCCAGCAGCCCCCTTCCCTTGTCCCAAGAGACCCAGTACTTC,CASSPLPLSQETQYF
TRBD2,TRBV11-2,-,TRBJ2-3,TGTGCCAGCAGCTTAACAAGCGGGGGGTATGGAGGCACAGATACGCAGTATTTT,CASSLTSGGYGGTDTQYF
TRBD2,TRBV7-9,once,TRBJ2-5,TGTGCCAGCAGCTTAGCTGCTAGCGGAGGGAGAGAGACCCAGTACTTC,CASSLAASGGRETQYF
-,TRBV5-1,few,TRBJ2-7,TGCGCCAGCAGCTTGGGAAGCGCTTCCTACGAGCAGTACTTC,CASSLGSASYEQYF
TRBD2,TRBV12-3/TRBV12-4,-,TRBJ2-5,TGTGCCAGCAGTTTAGTCGGGGGATTAGGACTAGCGGGGGGGCTTCGAGAGACCCAGTACTTC,CASSLVGGLGLAGGLRETQYF
-,TRBV3-1,few,TRBJ2-2,TGTGCCAGCAGCCCCGGGACACTTGCGAACACCGGGGAGCTGTTTTTT,CASSPGTLANTGELFF
-,TRBV4-1,-,TRBJ2-7,TGCGCCAGCAGCCAAGGAGCAGGGAGGTCCTACGAGCAGTACTTC,CASSQGAGRSYEQYF
TRBD2,TRBV5-6,-,TRBJ2-1,TGTGCCAGCAGCTTGGCCGGGACTAGCCTCAACAATGAGCAGTTCTTC,CASSLAGTSLNNEQFF
-,TRBV6-1,-,TRBJ1-5,TGTGCCAGCAGACGCTCGGTCAGCGAGAATCGGCCCCAGCATTTT,CASRRSVSENRPQHF
TRBD2,TRBV27,-,TRBJ2-7,TGTGCCAGCAGTTTATCTTGGGGGGGGGGTGAGCAGTACTTC,CASSLSWGGGEQYF
-,TRBV11-2,few,TRBJ2-7,TGTGCCAGCAGCCGGACCGCAGGACAGAGTCCCTACGAGCAGTACTTC,CASSRTAGQSPYEQYF
-,TRBV7-8,-,TRBJ2-5,TGTGCCAGCAGCTTAGAGGGAGGTCAGGGGAGCAATGAGCAGTACTTC,CASSLEGGQGSNEQYF
TRBD1,TRBV10-3,many,TRBJ2-3,TGTGCCATCAGGGGGACAGGGTACACAGATACGCAGTATTTT,CAIRGTGYTDTQYF
-,TRBV20-1,-,TRBJ1-2,TGCAGTGCTAGGGGAGGGGGTGGCTACACCTTC,CSARGGGGYTF
TRBD1,TRBV11-2,-,TRBJ2-1,TGTGTCAGCAGCTTAGTCCGAGGACAGGGGGCGCGTGAGCAGTTCTTC,CVSSLVRGQGAREQFF
-,TRBV5-1,many,TRBJ1-1,TGTGCCAGCAGCTTAGAAGGTGGCACTGAAGCTTTCTTT,CASSLEGGTEAFF